This section outlines one T cell receptor beta chain sequence together with its context. This entry belongs to a study of blood T cell repertoires in COVID-19. Study in general: Material from acute and convalescent COVID-19 was sourced from the United States, Italy and Spain. Nucleic acid was either cDNA or gDNA, and it came from T cells, B-cell-depleted T cells, or PBMCs.

CDR1 MDHEN and CDR2 SYDVKM come from the germline V gene. The V and J ends lost 7 bases and 11 bases respectively, with 19 bases between them. The CDR3 contains 13 residues. How the authors handled the data: Reference gene primers were amplified, and this amplification served to estimate nucleated cell counts. Sequenced by immunoSEQ multiplex PCR; TCRdb stores in-frame clones only, minus some. V, J and clone size are those of that table, while D and trimming were read from the DNA. The data contain 35,000 to 50,000 clones, 88% of them singletons. The sample comprised peripheral blood. The rearrangement links TRBV28 to TRBJ2-3, with D maybe TRBD1 (6 bases). The receptor was isolated from a human donor in a cohort sampled during active COVID-19. CDR3 amino acids: CASTPAGPGEQYF. The DNA for the CDR3 is TGTGCCAGCACCCCCGCCGGCCCAGGGGAGCAGTATTTT.